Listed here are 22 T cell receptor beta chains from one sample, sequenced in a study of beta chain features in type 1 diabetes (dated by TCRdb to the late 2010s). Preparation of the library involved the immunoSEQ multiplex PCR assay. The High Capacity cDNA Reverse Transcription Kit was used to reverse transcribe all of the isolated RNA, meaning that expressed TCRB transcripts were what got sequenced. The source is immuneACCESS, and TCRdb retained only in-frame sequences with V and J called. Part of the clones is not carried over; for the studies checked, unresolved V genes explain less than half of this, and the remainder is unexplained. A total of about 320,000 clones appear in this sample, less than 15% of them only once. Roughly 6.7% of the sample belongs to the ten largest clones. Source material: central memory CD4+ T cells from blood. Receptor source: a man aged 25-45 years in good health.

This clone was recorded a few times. CDR3: CASSGFRGDRGLQYF. The CDR3 bases are TGTGCCAGCAGTGGGTTTAGAGGGGACCGCGGATTGCAGTACTTC. The chain combines TRBV6-1 with TRBJ2-7; D is possibly TRBD1 or TRBD2 (5 bases each). Between the trimmed V and J ends, which lost 4 bases and 9 bases, there was a span of 22 bases. CDR3 length equals 15 residues. Germline V CDR1 and CDR2: MNHNS, SASEGT.

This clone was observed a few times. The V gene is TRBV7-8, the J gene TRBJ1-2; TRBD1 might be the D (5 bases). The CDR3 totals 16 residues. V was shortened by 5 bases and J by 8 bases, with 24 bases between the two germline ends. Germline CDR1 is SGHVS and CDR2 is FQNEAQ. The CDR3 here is CASSPSHIQESEGYTF. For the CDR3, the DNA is TGTGCCAGCAGCCCATCGCACATACAGGAGTCGGAGGGCTACACCTTC.

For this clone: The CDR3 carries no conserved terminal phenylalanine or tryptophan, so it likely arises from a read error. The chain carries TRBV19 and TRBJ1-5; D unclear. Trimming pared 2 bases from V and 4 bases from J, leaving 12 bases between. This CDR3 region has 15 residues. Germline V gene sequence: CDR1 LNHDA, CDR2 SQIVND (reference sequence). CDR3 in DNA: TGTGCCAGTAGTATAACTCCAGTGGAGAATCAGCCCCAGCATTCT. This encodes CASSITPVENQPQHS.

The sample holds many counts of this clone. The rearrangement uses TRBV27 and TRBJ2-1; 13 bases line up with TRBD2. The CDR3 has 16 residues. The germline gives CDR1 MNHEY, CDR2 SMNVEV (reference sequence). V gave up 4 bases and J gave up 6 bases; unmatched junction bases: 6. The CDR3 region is CASSYIWTSGGNEQFF. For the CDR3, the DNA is TGTGCCAGCAGTTATATTTGGACTAGCGGGGGCAATGAGCAGTTCTTC.

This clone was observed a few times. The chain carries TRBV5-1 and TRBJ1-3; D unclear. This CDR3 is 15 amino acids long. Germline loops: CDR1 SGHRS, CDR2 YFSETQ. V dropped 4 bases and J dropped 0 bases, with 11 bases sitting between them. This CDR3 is CASSPMSSSGNTIYF. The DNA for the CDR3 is TGCGCCAGCAGCCCAATGAGCAGCTCTGGAAACACCATATATTTT.

CDR3 protein: CASSRAGQNEQYV. As DNA, the CDR3 is TGTGCCAGCAGTCGCGCGGGACAGAACGAGCAGTACGTC. The rearrangement joins TRBV5-4 to TRBJ2-7, with a possible D match to TRBD1 (7 bases). The CDR3 totals 13 residues. V lost 5 bases to trimming and J lost 5 bases, with 14 bases between them. Per germline, CDR1 SGHNT and CDR2 YYREEE (reference sequence).

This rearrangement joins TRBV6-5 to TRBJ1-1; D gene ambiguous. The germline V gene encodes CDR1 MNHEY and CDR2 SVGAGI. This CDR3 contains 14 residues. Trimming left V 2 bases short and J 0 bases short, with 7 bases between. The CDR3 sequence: CASSYGQLNTEAFF. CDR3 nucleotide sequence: TGTGCCAGCAGTTACGGGCAGTTGAACACTGAAGCTTTCTTT.

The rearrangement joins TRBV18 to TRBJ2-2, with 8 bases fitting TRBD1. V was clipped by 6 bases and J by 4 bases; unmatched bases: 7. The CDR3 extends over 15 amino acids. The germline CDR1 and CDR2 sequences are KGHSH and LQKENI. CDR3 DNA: TGTGCCAGCTCCCTCGGACAGGGCGGCACCGGGGAGCTGTTTTTT. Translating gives CASSLGQGGTGELFF.

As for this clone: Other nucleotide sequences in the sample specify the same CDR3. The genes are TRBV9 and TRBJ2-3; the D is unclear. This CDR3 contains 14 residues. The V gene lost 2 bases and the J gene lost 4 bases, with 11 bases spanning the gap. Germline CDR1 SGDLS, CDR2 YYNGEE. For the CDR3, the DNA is TGTGCCAGCAGCGTGGATCAGAGAGCAGATACGCAGTATTTT. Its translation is CASSVDQRADTQYF.

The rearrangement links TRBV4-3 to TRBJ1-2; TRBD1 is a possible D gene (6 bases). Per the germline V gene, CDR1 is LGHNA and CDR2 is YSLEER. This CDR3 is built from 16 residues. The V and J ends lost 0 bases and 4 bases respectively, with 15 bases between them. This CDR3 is CASSQDLRTVFYGYTF. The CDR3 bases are TGCGCCAGCAGCCAAGATCTCAGGACAGTCTTCTATGGCTACACCTTC.

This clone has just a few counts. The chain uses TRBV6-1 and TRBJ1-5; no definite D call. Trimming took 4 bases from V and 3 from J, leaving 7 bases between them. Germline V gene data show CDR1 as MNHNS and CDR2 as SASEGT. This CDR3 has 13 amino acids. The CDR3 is CASSVGDNQPQHF. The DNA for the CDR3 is TGTGCCAGCAGTGTAGGTGACAATCAGCCCCAGCATTTT.

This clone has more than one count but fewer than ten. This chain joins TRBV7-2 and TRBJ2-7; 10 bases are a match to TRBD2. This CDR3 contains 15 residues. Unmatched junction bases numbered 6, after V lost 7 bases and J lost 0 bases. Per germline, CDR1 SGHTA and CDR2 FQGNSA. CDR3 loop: CASTRTSGSSYEQYF. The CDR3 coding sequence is TGTGCCAGCACCAGGACTAGCGGTTCCTCCTACGAGCAGTACTTC.

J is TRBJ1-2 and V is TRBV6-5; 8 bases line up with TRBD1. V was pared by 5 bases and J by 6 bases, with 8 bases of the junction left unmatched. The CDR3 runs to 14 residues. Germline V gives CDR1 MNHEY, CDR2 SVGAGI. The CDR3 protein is CASSISTGGDGYTF. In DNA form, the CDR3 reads TGTGCCAGCAGTATAAGTACAGGGGGTGATGGCTACACCTTC.

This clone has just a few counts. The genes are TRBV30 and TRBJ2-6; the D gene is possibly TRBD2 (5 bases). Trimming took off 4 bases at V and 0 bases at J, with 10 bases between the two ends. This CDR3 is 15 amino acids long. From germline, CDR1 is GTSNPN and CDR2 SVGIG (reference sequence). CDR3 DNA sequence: TGTGCCTGGACCATCGGGATCTCTGGGGCCAACGTCCTGACTTTC. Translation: CAWTIGISGANVLTF.

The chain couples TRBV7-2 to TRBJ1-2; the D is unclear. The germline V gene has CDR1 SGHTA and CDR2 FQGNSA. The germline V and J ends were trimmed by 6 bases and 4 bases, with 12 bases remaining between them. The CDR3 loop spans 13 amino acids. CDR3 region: CASRTGPSYGYTF. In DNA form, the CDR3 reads TGTGCCAGCAGAACCGGGCCGAGCTATGGCTACACCTTC.

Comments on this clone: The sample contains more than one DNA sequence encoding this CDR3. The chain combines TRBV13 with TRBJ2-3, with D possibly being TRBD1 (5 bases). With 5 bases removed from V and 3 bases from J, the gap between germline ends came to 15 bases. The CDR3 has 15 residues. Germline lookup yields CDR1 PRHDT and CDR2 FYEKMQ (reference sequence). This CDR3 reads CASSLRLAGTDTQYF. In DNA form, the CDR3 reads TGTGCCAGCAGCCTGCGTCTGGCAGGGACAGATACGCAGTATTTT.

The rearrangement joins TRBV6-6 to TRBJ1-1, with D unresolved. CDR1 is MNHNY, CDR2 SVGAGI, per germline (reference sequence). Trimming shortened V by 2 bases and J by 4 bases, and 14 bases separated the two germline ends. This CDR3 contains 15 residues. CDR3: CASSYPRPLPTEAFF. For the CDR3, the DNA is TGTGCCAGCAGTTACCCTCGGCCTCTGCCCACTGAAGCTTTCTTT.

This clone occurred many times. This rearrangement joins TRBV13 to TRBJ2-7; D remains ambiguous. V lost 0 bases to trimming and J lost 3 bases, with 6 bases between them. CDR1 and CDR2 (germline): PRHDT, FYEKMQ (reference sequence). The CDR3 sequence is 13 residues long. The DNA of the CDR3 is TGTGCCAGCAGCTTAGGTGCATTCTACGAGCAGTACGTC. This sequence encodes CASSLGAFYEQYV.

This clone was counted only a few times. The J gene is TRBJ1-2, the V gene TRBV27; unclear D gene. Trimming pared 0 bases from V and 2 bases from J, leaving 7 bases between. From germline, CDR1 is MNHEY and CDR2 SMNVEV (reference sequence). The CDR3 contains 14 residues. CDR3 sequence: CASSLSRVNYGYTF. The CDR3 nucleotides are TGTGCCAGCAGTTTATCAAGGGTGAACTATGGCTACACCTTC.

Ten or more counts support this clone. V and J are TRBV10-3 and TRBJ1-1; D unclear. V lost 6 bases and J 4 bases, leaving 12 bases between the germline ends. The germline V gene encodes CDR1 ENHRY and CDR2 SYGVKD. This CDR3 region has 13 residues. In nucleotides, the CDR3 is TGTGCCATCAGCACGGGGATAGGCACTGAAGCTTTCTTT. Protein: CAISTGIGTEAFF.

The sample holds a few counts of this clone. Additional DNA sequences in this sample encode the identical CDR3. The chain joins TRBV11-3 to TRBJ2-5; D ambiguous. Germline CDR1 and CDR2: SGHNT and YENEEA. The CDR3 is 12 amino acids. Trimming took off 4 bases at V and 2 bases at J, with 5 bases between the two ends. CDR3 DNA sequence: TGTGCCAGCAGCTCGAATCAAGAGACCCAGTACTTC. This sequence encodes CASSSNQETQYF. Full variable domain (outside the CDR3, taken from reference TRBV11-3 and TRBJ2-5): EAGVVQSPRYKIIEKKQPVAFWCNPISGHNTLYWYLQNLGQGPELLIRYENEEAVDDSQLPKDRFSAERLKGVDSTLKIQPAELGDSAVYLCASSSNQETQYFGPGTRLLVL.

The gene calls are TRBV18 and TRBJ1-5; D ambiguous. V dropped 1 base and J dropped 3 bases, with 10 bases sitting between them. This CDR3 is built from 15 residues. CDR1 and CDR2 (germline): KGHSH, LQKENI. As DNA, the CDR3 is TGTGCCAGCTCACCACGATCTACTGACAATCAGCCCCAGCATTTT. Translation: CASSPRSTDNQPQHF.